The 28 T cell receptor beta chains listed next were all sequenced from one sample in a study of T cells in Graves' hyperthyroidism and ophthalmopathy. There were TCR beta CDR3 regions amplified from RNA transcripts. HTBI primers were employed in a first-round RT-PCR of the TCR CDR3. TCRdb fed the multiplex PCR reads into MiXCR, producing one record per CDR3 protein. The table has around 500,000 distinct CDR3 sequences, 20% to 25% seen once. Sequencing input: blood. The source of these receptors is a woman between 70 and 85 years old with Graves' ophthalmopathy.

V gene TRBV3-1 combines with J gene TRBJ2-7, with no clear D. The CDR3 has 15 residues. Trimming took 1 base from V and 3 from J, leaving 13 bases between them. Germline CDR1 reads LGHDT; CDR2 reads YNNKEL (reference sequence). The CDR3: CASSQGSLPLYEQYF. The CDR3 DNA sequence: TGTGCCAGCAGCCAAGGGAGCCTCCCTCTCTACGAGCAGTACTTC.

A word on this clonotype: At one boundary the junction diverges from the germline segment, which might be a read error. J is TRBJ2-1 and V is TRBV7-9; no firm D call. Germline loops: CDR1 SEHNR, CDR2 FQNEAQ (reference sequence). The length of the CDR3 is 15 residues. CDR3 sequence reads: CASSLVPNSHNEQFF. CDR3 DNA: TGTGCCAGCAGCTTAGTACCTAACTCCCACAATGAGCAGTTCTTC.

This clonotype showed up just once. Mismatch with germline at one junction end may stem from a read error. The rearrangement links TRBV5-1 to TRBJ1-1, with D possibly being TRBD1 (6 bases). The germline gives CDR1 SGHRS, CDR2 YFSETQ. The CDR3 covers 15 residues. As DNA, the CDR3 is TGCGCCAGCAAAAAGAGGAGACAGGAGAACGCTGAAGCTTTCTTT. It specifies CASKKRRQENAEAFF.

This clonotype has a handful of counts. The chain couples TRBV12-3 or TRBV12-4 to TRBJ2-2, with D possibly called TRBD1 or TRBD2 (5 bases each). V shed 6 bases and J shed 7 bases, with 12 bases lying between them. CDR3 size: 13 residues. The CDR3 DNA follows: TGTGCCAGCAGACCCGGGACGGTCGGGGAGCTGTTTTTT. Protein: CASRPGTVGELFF.

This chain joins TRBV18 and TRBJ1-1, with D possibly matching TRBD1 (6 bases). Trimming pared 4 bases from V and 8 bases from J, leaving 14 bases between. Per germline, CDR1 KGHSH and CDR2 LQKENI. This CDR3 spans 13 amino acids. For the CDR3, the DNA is TGTGCCAGCTCACGACTACAGGGAGTGGAAGCTTTCTTT. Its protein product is CASSRLQGVEAFF.

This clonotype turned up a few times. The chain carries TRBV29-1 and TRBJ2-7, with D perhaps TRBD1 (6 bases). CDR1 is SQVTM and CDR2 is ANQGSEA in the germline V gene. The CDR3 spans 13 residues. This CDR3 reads CSAFGQTAGEQYF. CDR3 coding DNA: TGCAGTGCATTCGGACAGACCGCTGGCGAGCAGTACTTC.

The CDR3 DNA is TGTGCCAGCAGCCCGACAGCGGTAGGGGTAGACAATGAGCAGTTCTTC. Protein: CASSPTAVGVDNEQFF. V and J are TRBV7-9 and TRBJ2-1, with D perhaps TRBD1 or TRBD2 (5 bases each). CDR1 is SEHNR, CDR2 FQNEAQ, per germline (reference sequence). The CDR3 is 16 amino acids. V gave up 5 bases and J gave up 5 bases, with 19 bases separating them.

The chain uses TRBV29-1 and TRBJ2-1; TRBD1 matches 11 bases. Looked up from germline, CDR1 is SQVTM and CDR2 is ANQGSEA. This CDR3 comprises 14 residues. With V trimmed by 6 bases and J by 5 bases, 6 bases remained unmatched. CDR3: CSVRGQGANNEQFF. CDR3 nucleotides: TGCAGCGTAAGAGGACAGGGGGCCAACAATGAGCAGTTCTTC.

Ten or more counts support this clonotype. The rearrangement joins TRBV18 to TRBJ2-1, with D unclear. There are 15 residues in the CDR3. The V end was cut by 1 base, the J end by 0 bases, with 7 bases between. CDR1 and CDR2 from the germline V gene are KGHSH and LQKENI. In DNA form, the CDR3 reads TGTGCCAGCTCACCACAGCAGCTCTCCTACAATGAGCAGTTCTTC. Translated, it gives CASSPQQLSYNEQFF.

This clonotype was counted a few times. The CDR3 loop reads CASSSSPRHYNEQFF. CDR3 DNA sequence: TGTGCCAGCAGCTCGTCCCCCCGGCACTACAATGAGCAGTTCTTC. The chain is built from TRBV7-8 and TRBJ2-1; D remains ambiguous. The germline CDR1 and CDR2 sequences are SGHVS and FQNEAQ. V was trimmed by 4 bases and J by 3 bases, leaving 13 bases between them. The CDR3 contains 15 residues.

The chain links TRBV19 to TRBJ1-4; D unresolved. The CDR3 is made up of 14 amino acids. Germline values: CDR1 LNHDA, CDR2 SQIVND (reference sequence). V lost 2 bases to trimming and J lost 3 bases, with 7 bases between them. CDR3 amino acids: CASSISSSNEKLFF. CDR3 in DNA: TGTGCCAGTAGTATATCCAGCTCTAATGAAAAACTGTTTTTT.

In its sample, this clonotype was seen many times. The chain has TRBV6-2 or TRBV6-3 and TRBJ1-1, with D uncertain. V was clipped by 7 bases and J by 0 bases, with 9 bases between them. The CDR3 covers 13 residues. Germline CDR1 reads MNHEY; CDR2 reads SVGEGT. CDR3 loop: CASTEVLNTEAFF. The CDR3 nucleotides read TGTGCCAGCACGGAGGTTCTGAACACTGAAGCTTTCTTT.

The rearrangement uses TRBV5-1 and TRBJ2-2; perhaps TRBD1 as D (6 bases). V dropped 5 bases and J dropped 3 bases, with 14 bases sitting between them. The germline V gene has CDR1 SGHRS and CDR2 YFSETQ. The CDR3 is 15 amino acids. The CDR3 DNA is TGCGCCAGCAGTATGCGACAGGACTACACCGGGGAGCTGTTTTTT. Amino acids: CASSMRQDYTGELFF.

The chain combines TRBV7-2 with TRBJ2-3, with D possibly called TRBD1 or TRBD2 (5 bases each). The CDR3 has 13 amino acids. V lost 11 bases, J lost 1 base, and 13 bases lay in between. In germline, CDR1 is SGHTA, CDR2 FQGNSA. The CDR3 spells CAETRGGTDTQYF. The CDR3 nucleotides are TGTGCCGAGACGAGAGGGGGCACAGATACGCAGTATTTT.

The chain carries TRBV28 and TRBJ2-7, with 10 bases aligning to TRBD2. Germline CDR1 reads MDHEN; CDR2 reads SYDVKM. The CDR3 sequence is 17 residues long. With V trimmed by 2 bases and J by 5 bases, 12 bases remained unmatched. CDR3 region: CASSLSWSGRARNEQYF. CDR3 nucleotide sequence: TGTGCCAGCAGTTTAAGTTGGAGCGGGAGGGCCCGAAACGAGCAGTACTTC. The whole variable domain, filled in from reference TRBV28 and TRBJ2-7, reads DVKVTQSSRYLVKRTGEKVFLECVQDMDHENMFWYRQDPGLGLRLIYFSYDVKMKEKGDIPEGYSVSREKKERFSLILESASTNQTSMYLCASSLSWSGRARNEQYFGPGTRLTVT.

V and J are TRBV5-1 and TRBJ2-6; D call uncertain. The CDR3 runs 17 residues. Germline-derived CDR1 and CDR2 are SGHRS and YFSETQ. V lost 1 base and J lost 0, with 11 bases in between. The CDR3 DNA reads TGCGCCAGCAGCTTGTCGGGCACTCCCTCTGGGGCCAACGTCCTGACTTTC. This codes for CASSLSGTPSGANVLTF.

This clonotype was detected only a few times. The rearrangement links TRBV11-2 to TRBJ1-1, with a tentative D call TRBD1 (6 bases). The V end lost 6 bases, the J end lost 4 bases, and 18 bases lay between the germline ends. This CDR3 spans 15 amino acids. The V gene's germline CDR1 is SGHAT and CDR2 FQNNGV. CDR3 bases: TGTGCCAGCAGATTGGGGGCCAGGGCCCGCACTGAAGCTTTCTTT. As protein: CASRLGARARTEAFF.

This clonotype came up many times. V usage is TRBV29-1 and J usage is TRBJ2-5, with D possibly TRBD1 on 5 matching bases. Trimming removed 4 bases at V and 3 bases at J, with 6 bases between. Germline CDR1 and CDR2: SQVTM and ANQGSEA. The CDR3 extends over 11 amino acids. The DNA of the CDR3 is TGCAGCGTTGCCAGGGAAGAGACCCAGTACTTC. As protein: CSVAREETQYF.

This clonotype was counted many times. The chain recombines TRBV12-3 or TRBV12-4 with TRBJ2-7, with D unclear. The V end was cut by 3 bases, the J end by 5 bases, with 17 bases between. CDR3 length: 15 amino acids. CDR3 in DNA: TGTGCCAGCAGTTTTCCCCCCGGGCTACCCAACGAGCAGTACTTC. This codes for CASSFPPGLPNEQYF.

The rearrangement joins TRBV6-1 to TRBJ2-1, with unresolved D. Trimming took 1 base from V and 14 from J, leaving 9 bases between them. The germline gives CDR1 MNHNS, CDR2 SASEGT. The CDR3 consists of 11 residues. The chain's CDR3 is CASSEGGLEFF. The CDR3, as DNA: TGTGCCAGCAGTGAAGGGGGATTGGAGTTCTTC.

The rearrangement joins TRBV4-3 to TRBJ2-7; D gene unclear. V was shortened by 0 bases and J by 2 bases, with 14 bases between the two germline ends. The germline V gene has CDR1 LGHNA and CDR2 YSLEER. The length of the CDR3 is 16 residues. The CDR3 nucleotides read TGCGCCAGCAGCCAAGATAGGGCAGTCAGGCCCTACGAGCAGTACTTC. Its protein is CASSQDRAVRPYEQYF.

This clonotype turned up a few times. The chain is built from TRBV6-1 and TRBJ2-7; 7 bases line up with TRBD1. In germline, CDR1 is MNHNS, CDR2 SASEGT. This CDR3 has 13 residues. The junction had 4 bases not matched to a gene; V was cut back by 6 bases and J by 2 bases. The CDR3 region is CASSDRVTYEQYF. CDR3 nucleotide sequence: TGTGCCAGCAGCGACAGGGTAACCTACGAGCAGTACTTC.

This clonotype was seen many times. CDR3 sequence reads: CASSFGGRRGSTDTQYF. The CDR3 DNA follows: TGTGCCAGCAGCTTTGGTGGGAGGCGGGGAAGCACAGATACGCAGTATTTT. This chain links TRBV11-2 with TRBJ2-3; D might be TRBD2 (6 bases). This CDR3 is built from 17 residues. Germline CDR1 and CDR2: SGHAT and FQNNGV. The ends were cut back, 3 bases at V and 0 bases at J, with 16 bases in the middle.

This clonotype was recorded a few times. The CDR3 DNA sequence: TGTGCCAGCAACCAGGGAGGGGCGCTGGACACCGGGGAGCTGTTTTTT. Its protein is CASNQGGALDTGELFF. The chain couples TRBV3-1 to TRBJ2-2; 7 bases are shared with TRBD2. Germline V gene data show CDR1 as LGHDT and CDR2 as YNNKEL (reference sequence). The CDR3 spans 16 residues. Germline trimming cut 7 bases from V and 3 bases from J; bases unmatched to any gene: 11.

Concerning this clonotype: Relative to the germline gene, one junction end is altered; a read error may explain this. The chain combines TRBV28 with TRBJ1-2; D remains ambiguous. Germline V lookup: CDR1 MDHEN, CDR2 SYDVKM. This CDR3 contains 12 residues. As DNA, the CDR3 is TGTGCCAGCTCGGTCGGTAGCTATGGCTACGCCTTC. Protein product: CASSVGSYGYAF.

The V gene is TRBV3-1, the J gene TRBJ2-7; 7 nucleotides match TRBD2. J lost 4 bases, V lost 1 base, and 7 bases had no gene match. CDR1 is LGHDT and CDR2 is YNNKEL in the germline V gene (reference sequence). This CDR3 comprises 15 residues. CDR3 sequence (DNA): TGTGCCAGCAGCCAAGGGCGGGAGCAAAGTTACGAGCAGTACTTC. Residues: CASSQGREQSYEQYF.

CDR3 in DNA: TGTGCCAGTACCTGGCAGGGGGCCACCGGGGAGCTGTTTTTT. Translating gives CASTWQGATGELFF. J is TRBJ2-2 and V is TRBV19; 8 bases match TRBD1. V dropped 7 bases and J dropped 4; count of bases not matched to a gene: 5. This CDR3 has 14 amino acids. In germline, CDR1 is LNHDA, CDR2 SQIVND (reference sequence).

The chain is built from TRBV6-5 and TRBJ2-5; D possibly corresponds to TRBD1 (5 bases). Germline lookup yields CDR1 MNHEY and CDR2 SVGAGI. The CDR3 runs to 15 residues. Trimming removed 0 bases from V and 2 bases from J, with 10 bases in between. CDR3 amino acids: CASSYSGPTQETQYF. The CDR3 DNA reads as TGTGCCAGCAGTTACTCGGGGCCTACTCAAGAGACCCAGTACTTC.